The source of this TCR beta chain is a study of T cell responses to AZD1222 COVID-19 vaccine. This CDR3 region has 13 residues. V was trimmed by 6 bases and J by 1 base, leaving 7 bases between them. Germline V lookup: CDR1 SGHNT, CDR2 YYREEE (reference sequence). Measured with immunoSEQ multiplex PCR; TCRdb has only the in-frame clones, and not every one. The sample holds around 91,000 clones, roughly 88% seen once. The rearrangement links TRBV5-4 to TRBJ2-2; D is unclear. Sequencing used peripheral blood, obtained on day 0 of AZD1222 vaccination. This sequence was found in an adult in good health. CDR3 DNA: TGTGCCAGCAAAGGCGGGAACACCGGGGAGCTGTTTTTT. It codes for CASKGGNTGELFF.